This T cell receptor (beta chain) stems from a study of blood T cells in healthy people across ages (dated by TCRdb to between 2014 and 2017). For the wider study: Template switching captured roughly one uniquely barcoded TCR beta cDNA molecule per two T cells in model experiments. The study analyzed two additional independent replicas of 1 million unique cDNA reads from the same blood draw for two donors, one aged 18 to 30 and one aged 80 or older. Using deep sequencing normalized with unique cDNA molecular identifiers, the study measured how TCR beta repertoire diversity changes with age. Four age groups were formed from the donors: young (average approximately 15 years), middle-aged (approximately 39), aged (about 62) and long-lived (82). To avoid experimental bias, donors of different ages were spread randomly across the sequencing lanes.

General findings and caveats noted by the study authors: Total diversity estimates from one million sequenced T cells were considered lower bounds and underestimates. As age increased, observed TCR beta diversity per million T cells dropped in a roughly linear way, and a significant reduction was already evident by age around 41. The percentage of naive T cells measured by flow cytometry correlated strongly with observed TCR beta diversity. Since profiling was done on bulk unsorted PBMCs, naive and antigen-experienced compartments could not be conclusively compared. Donor CMV infection status was unknown, potentially confounding age-related changes in expanded clonotypes. Compared with the aged group, the long-lived group had more naive CD4+ T cells, fewer expanded clones and increased TCR diversity, suggesting age selection.

A word on this clonotype: Its antigen specificity is not known. Per-base quality was not reported, and no clone a single base away is much larger than it.

The CDR3 holds 15 amino acids from the cysteine to the phenylalanine. The retained sequence is limited to the CDR3, 45 bases, with the frame set at the first base. Between the V and J ends, shortened by 0 bases and 6 bases respectively, the junction contains 13 bases. From a lookup of the germline V gene (reference sequence), CDR1 and CDR2 are LGHDT and YNNKEL. Libraries came from 5' RACE. Sequenced on an Illumina HiSeq 2500. A second roughly 7 to 11 cycle PCR used a sample-barcoded 5' primer and a J-beta primer mix. Each TCR beta cDNA molecule received a unique molecular identifier from a template-switch 5' adaptor carrying 12 random nucleotides. At least 2.5 million CDR3-containing paired-end reads were obtained from each sample. First-strand cDNA synthesis was performed from all RNA using the Mint cDNA synthesis kit, with priming by a TRBC-specific oligonucleotide. Following uracil-DNA glycosylase treatment, a first 18-cycle PCR with universal primers M1SS and BC2_uni_R was performed on all cDNA. In the paper's pipeline: For normalization, 1 million high-quality reads, each with a distinct molecular identifier, were randomly selected from each sample. Reads sharing molecular identifiers were discarded rather than binned into consensus sequences. MiTCR, with a Q25 quality threshold and the strictest error-elimination algorithm, was used for CDR3 identification, clonotype clustering and error correction. A nonparametric unseen species model with Euler transformation was used to estimate a lower bound on total TCR beta diversity. TCRdb applied fastp at Q25 and MiXCR to the public reads, then kept only in-frame beta chains. Every entry covers one CDR3 protein and lists the most common genes and DNA from its rows. None of the V and J calls come from the authors' own analysis; TCRdb made them. The sample contains some 920,000 distinct CDR3 sequences, about 51% of them found a single time. The ten top clones hold roughly 23% of the sample.

The 35 to 40 donors, aged about 6 to 95 years, were systemically healthy Caucasian individuals from Russia. Each donor gave roughly 9 milliliters of peripheral blood, drawn into EDTA-treated Vacutainer tubes. Ficoll-Paque density-gradient centrifugation was used to isolate PBMCs, with at least 6 million obtained per sample. Trizol reagent was used to extract total RNA from PBMCs, with at least 5.5 micrograms per sample. For every donor, an aliquot of PBMCs went through flow cytometry to measure the percentages of naive CD45RAhigh/CD27high T cells. The rearrangement joined TRBV3-1 to TRBJ2-3; no D segment can be confidently identified. This receptor was identified in a woman aged 60 to 75 in good health. Sequenced input: blood. The DNA sequence follows: TGTGCCAGCAGCCAAGACGGCGTCAGCCCGGATACGCAGTATTTT. Its coded protein is CASSQDGVSPDTQYF.